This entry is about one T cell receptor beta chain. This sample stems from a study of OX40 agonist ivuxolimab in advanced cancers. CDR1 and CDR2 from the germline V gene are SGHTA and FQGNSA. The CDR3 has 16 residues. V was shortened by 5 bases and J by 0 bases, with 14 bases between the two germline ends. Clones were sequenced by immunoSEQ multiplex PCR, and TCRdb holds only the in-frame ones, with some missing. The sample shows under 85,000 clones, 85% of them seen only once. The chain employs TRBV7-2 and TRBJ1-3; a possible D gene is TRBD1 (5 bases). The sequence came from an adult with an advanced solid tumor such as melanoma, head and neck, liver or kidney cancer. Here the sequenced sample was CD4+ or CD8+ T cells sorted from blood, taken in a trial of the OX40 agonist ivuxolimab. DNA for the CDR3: TGTGCCAGCAGCCGGGGCGGAACCAGCTCTGGAAACACCATATATTTT. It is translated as CASSRGGTSSGNTIYF.